This entry features one T cell receptor beta chain sequence. What it binds is not known. As for time point: week 47, end of study. Alongside topical imiquimod, each dose of vaccine comprised 300 ug of mutant IDH1 20-mer peptide. Eight vaccinations were given in weeks 1, 3, 5, 7, 11, 15, 19 and 23. This sample was taken from a study of a mutant IDH1 vaccine in newly diagnosed glioma. Study-level findings and limits: Overall, 90% to 95% of patients had vaccine-induced immune responses.

This table comes from immunoSEQ multiplex PCR, and its TCRdb copy is limited to in-frame clones, with some not included. The sample lists around 26,000 clones; more than 75% were seen once. The CDR3 runs to 15 residues. Deletions cut 3 bases from V and 0 bases from J, with 8 bases between. Germline values: CDR1 SGHTA, CDR2 FQGNSA. The sample consisted of PBMCs, taken from a glioma patient whose treatment included an IDH1 peptide vaccine. The chain uses TRBV7-2 and TRBJ2-2; D unclear. The origin of this receptor is a man aged 35-49 years with glioma. Some clones in this sample may be carry-over from other donors' samples. This CDR3 reads CASSFTAANTGELFF. The CDR3 DNA reads as TGTGCCAGCAGCTTTACGGCAGCGAACACCGGGGAGCTGTTTTTT. Combining the CDR3 with reference TRBV7-2 and TRBJ2-2 gives the whole variable domain GAGVSQSPSNKVTEKGKDVELRCDPISGHTALYWYRQSLGQGLEFLIYFQGNSAPDKSGLPSDRFSAERTGGSVSTLTIQRTQQEDSAVYLCASSFTAANTGELFFGEGSRLTVL.